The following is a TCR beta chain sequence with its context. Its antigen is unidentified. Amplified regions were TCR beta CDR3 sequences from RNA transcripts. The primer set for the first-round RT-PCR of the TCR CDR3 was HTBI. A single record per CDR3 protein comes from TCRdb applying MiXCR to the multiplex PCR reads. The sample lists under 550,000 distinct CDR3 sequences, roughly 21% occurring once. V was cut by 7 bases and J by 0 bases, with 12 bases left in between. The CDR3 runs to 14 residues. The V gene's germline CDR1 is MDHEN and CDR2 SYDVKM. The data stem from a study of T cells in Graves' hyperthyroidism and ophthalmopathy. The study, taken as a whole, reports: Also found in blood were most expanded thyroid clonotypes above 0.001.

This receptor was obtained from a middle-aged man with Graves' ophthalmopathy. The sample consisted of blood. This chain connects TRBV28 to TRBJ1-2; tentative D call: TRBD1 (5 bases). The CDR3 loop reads CASTYQGPNYGYTF. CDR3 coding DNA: TGTGCCAGCACCTATCAGGGTCCTAACTATGGCTACACCTTC.